These 30 T cell receptor beta chains were all obtained from the same sample, sequenced in a study of control samples from healthy donors and cancer patients. Clones were sequenced by immunoSEQ multiplex PCR, and TCRdb holds only the in-frame ones, with some missing. The repertoire has about 80,000 clones, around 80% of them found once; the top ten carry 11%. Sequencing was done on a sample of PBMCs. The receptors stem from a man in his sixties with head and neck cancer.

The V and J genes are TRBV5-1 and TRBJ2-1, with D possibly being TRBD2 (5 bases). The ends were cut back, 2 bases at V and 0 bases at J, with 9 bases in the middle. The CDR3 spans 15 residues. Germline V gene data show CDR1 as SGHRS and CDR2 as YFSETQ. This CDR3 reads CASSLGSSSYNEQFF. The CDR3 DNA reads TGCGCCAGCAGCTTAGGGAGTAGCTCCTACAATGAGCAGTTCTTC.

This clone was observed a single time. The V call is TRBV7-2, the J call TRBJ2-5, with TRBD2 identical over 8 bases. CDR3 size: 15 residues. Germline V gene lookup returns CDR1 SGHTA and CDR2 FQGNSA. V gave up 5 bases and J gave up 5 bases; unmatched junction bases: 10. The CDR3 sequence: CASSQNTGGPETQYF. The CDR3 DNA follows: TGTGCCAGCAGCCAGAATACGGGAGGGCCGGAGACCCAGTACTTC.

The chain carries TRBV19 and TRBJ2-7, with 7 bases aligning to TRBD1. The CDR3 runs 15 residues. Germline V CDR1 and CDR2: LNHDA, SQIVND (reference sequence). The trim removed 4 bases at V and 3 bases at J, leaving 9 bases unmatched. The CDR3 DNA reads as TGTGCCAGTAGTACATCGAGGGGGCCACGCTACGAGCAGTACTTC. It codes for CASSTSRGPRYEQYF. The full variable domain, in which reference TRBV19 and TRBJ2-7 provide the parts outside the CDR3, is DGGITQSPKYLFRKEGQNVTLSCEQNLNHDAMYWYRQDPGQGLRLIYYSQIVNDFQKGDIAEGYSVSREKKESFPLTVTSAQKNPTAFYLCASSTSRGPRYEQYFGPGTRLTVT.

This chain links TRBV5-1 with TRBJ1-4, with TRBD1 matching over 9 bases. This CDR3 is 15 amino acids long. Looked up from germline, CDR1 is SGHRS and CDR2 is YFSETQ. The V segment lost 3 bases and the J segment 7 bases; nucleotides outside the gene matches: 7. CDR3 in amino acids: CASSWGDRASEKLFF. CDR3 in DNA: TGCGCCAGCAGCTGGGGGGACAGGGCTAGTGAAAAACTGTTTTTT. The full variable domain, with the rest looked up from reference TRBV5-1 and TRBJ1-4, is KAGVTQTPRYLIKTRGQQVTLSCSPISGHRSVSWYQQTPGQGLQFLFEYFSETQRNKGNFPGRFSGRQFSNSRSEMNVSTLELGDSALYLCASSWGDRASEKLFFGSGTQLSVL.

J is TRBJ1-2 and V is TRBV16; no firm D call. CDR3 length equals 15 residues. With 0 bases removed from V and 4 bases from J, the gap between germline ends came to 12 bases. Per the germline V gene, CDR1 is KGHSY and CDR2 is FQNENV. The CDR3 nucleotides are TGTGCCAGCAGCCAATCCACAGTGGATCCCTATGGCTACACCTTC. It yields the protein CASSQSTVDPYGYTF.

The gene calls are TRBV9 and TRBJ2-5, with D perhaps given as TRBD1 or TRBD2 (6 bases each). The CDR3 runs 15 residues. The germline V gene encodes CDR1 SGDLS and CDR2 YYNGEE. Trimming stripped 4 bases from V and 4 bases from J, with 17 bases between. The CDR3 DNA sequence: TGTGCCAGCAGCCCCCCGGGGGCGGAGGGAGAGACCCAGTACTTC. Translating it yields CASSPPGAEGETQYF.

CDR3: CASSRDGLNNEQFF. Written as DNA, the CDR3 is TGTGCCAGCAGCCGGGACGGACTTAACAATGAGCAGTTCTTC. The chain has TRBV6-4 and TRBJ2-1, with D possibly being TRBD1 or TRBD2 (5 bases each). V was clipped by 6 bases and J by 5 bases, with 14 bases between them. The CDR3 has 14 residues. Looked up from germline, CDR1 is MRHNA and CDR2 is SNTAGT.

This chain uses TRBV7-8 with TRBJ2-6; possibly TRBD2 for D (6 bases). Trimming stripped 5 bases from V and 1 base from J, with 21 bases between. Germline V gene sequence: CDR1 SGHVS, CDR2 FQNEAQ. There are 19 residues in the CDR3. The CDR3 nucleotides read TGTGCCAGCAGCCTCGGGCGGGGCAGGGTAAAGTCTGGGGCCAACGTCCTGACTTTC. Encoded protein: CASSLGRGRVKSGANVLTF.

The chain carries TRBV5-1 and TRBJ2-5, with 11 positions matching TRBD2. V lost 2 bases and J lost 5; bases outside the gene matches: 5. Germline V lookup: CDR1 SGHRS, CDR2 YFSETQ. The CDR3 is 15 amino acids. The CDR3 loop is CASSLTSGRGETQYF. CDR3 coding DNA: TGCGCCAGCAGCTTAACTAGCGGGAGAGGGGAGACCCAGTACTTC.

This chain uses TRBV7-9 with TRBJ1-2; possibly TRBD1 for D (5 bases). The CDR3 is made up of 12 amino acids. CDR1 is SEHNR, CDR2 FQNEAQ, per germline (reference sequence). V lost 7 bases and J lost 5, with 11 bases in between. This CDR3 reads CASTGTGYGYTF. The DNA of the CDR3 is TGTGCCAGCACAGGGACCGGATATGGCTACACCTTC.

This sequence joins TRBV7-2 and TRBJ2-2; D gene uncertain. V lost 8 bases to trimming and J lost 5 bases, with 15 bases between them. This CDR3 spans 14 amino acids. The germline V gene encodes CDR1 SGHTA and CDR2 FQGNSA. The CDR3 is CASGFPELTGELFF. DNA for the CDR3: TGTGCCAGCGGTTTCCCTGAATTGACCGGGGAGCTGTTTTTT.

The J gene is TRBJ2-1, the V gene TRBV29-1; 11 bases fit TRBD1. V was clipped by 1 base and J by 2 bases; unmatched bases: 1. The CDR3 is made up of 15 amino acids. The germline V gene encodes CDR1 SQVTM and CDR2 ANQGSEA. The CDR3 is CSVEGTGGTYNEQFF. The DNA for the CDR3 is TGCAGCGTTGAAGGGACAGGGGGCACCTACAATGAGCAGTTCTTC.

V is TRBV27 and J is TRBJ1-5, with D possibly being TRBD1 (6 bases). Between the trimmed V and J ends, which lost 4 bases and 0 bases, there was a span of 10 bases. This CDR3 spans 15 amino acids. The V gene's germline CDR1 is MNHEY and CDR2 SMNVEV (reference sequence). This CDR3 is CASSSGQFSNQPQHF. DNA for the CDR3: TGTGCCAGCAGTTCAGGACAGTTTAGCAATCAGCCCCAGCATTTT.

The chain couples TRBV7-8 to TRBJ1-2; 7 nucleotides align to TRBD1. The V gene end was trimmed by 1 base and the J gene end by 5 bases; junction bases not matched to a gene: 7. CDR1 SGHVS and CDR2 FQNEAQ come from the germline V gene. The CDR3 loop spans 15 amino acids. This chain's CDR3 is CASSLELDRRYGYTF. The CDR3 DNA reads TGTGCCAGCAGCTTAGAGCTGGACAGGCGATATGGCTACACCTTC.

The V gene is TRBV5-1, the J gene TRBJ2-1; TRBD1 matches 7 bases. The CDR3 extends over 18 amino acids. Losses at the gene ends were 4 bases for V and 2 bases for J; bases not matched to a gene: 15. Germline CDR1 is SGHRS and CDR2 is YFSETQ. In nucleotides, the CDR3 is TGCGCCAGCAGCCTCATTGAGGGGGCAGCGACCCCCTACAATGAGCAGTTCTTC. It codes for CASSLIEGAATPYNEQFF.

The V gene is TRBV28, the J gene TRBJ2-5, with TRBD1 matching 10 bases. V lost 2 bases to trimming and J lost 4 bases; unmatched junction nucleotides: 7. CDR3 length: 16 residues. Germline CDR1 and CDR2: MDHEN and SYDVKM. CDR3 sequence (DNA): TGTGCCAGCAGTTTACGACCGGGACAGGGGCGAGAGACCCAGTACTTC. It specifies CASSLRPGQGRETQYF.

V gene TRBV7-5 combines with J gene TRBJ1-1. TRBV7-5 is a pseudogene. The CDR3 spans 15 residues. The CDR3 DNA is TGTGTCAGAAGCCCCCTCCCGGGGCAGCCGCCTAAGGCTTTCTTT. Translating gives CVRSPLPGQPPKAFF.

This chain uses TRBV15 with TRBJ2-5; D uncertain. The CDR3 runs to 16 residues. V was trimmed by 0 bases and J by 6 bases, leaving 17 bases between them. Germline V gives CDR1 LNHNV, CDR2 YYDKDF (reference sequence). CDR3 loop: CATSRDFGPALKTQYF. The CDR3 coding sequence is TGTGCCACCAGCAGAGATTTCGGGCCAGCGTTGAAGACCCAGTACTTC.

This chain links TRBV27 with TRBJ2-5, with 12 bases matching TRBD2. With V trimmed by 5 bases and J by 6 bases, 4 bases remained unmatched. CDR3 length: 14 residues. The germline V gene encodes CDR1 MNHEY and CDR2 SMNVEV (reference sequence). The DNA of the CDR3 is TGTGCCAGCAGTCGGACTAGCGGGATGAAGACCCAGTACTTC. Its translation: CASSRTSGMKTQYF.

This clone was seen a few times. The gene calls are TRBV28 and TRBJ1-5; 7 positions match TRBD1. V shed 7 bases, J shed 0 bases, and the junction held 12 bases outside the gene matches. Germline loops: CDR1 MDHEN, CDR2 SYDVKM. The CDR3 extends over 17 amino acids. The CDR3 DNA follows: TGTGCCAGCAAAACAGGGGCCCCGATCCATAGCAATCAGCCCCAGCATTTT. This gives the protein CASKTGAPIHSNQPQHF.

The chain recombines TRBV2 with TRBJ2-5, with 7 bases that match TRBD1. Germline loops: CDR1 SNHLY, CDR2 FYNNEI. The CDR3 length is 13 residues. Trimming cost V 8 bases and J 1 base; bases outside gene matches: 4. CDR3 nucleotides: TGTGCCAGCCCAGGGGGATTCCAAGAGACCCAGTACTTC. Translation gives CASPGGFQETQYF.

The V gene is TRBV28, the J gene TRBJ2-1; a possible D gene is TRBD1 (6 bases). V was cut by 5 bases and J by 4 bases, with 18 bases left in between. CDR1 and CDR2 from the germline V gene are MDHEN and SYDVKM. The CDR3 length is 16 residues. CDR3 nucleotide sequence: TGTGCCAGCAGTACCCGAACAGGGAACCGTTACAATGAGCAGTTCTTC. Translated: CASSTRTGNRYNEQFF.

A few counts support this clone. This chain uses TRBV27 with TRBJ2-1, with 16 bases fitting TRBD2. The CDR3 runs to 19 residues. Germline loops: CDR1 MNHEY, CDR2 SMNVEV (reference sequence). J gave up 3 bases and V 7 bases, and 12 bases lay outside the gene matches. The CDR3 sequence: CASTPMGLAGGPYYNEQFF. The DNA for the CDR3 is TGTGCCAGCACCCCCATGGGACTAGCGGGAGGGCCCTACTACAATGAGCAGTTCTTC.

The V and J genes are TRBV6-5 and TRBJ2-7, with D possibly matching TRBD1 (5 bases). The CDR3 extends over 14 amino acids. Trimming removed 6 bases at V and 2 bases at J, with 14 bases between. Germline assignment: CDR1 MNHEY and CDR2 SVGAGI. The CDR3 loop reads CASRPTVGPYEQYF. The CDR3 nucleotides read TGTGCCAGCAGACCGACAGTCGGCCCCTACGAGCAGTACTTC.

This chain uses TRBV27 with TRBJ1-2; TRBD1 agrees at 7 bases. V trimming: 5 bases; J trimming: 5 bases; junction bases outside the gene matches: 11. The CDR3 is 15 amino acids. Germline lookup yields CDR1 MNHEY and CDR2 SMNVEV (reference sequence). CDR3 protein: CASSQTGTATYGYTF. The CDR3 DNA follows: TGTGCCAGCAGTCAGACCGGGACAGCAACTTATGGCTACACCTTC.

The chain is built from TRBV7-9 and TRBJ1-2; 7 bases agree with TRBD1. This CDR3 spans 14 amino acids. V shed 3 bases and J 2 bases; nucleotides not matched to a gene: 3. The germline CDR1 and CDR2 sequences are SEHNR and FQNEAQ (reference sequence). Here the CDR3 reads CASSFTGVNYGYTF. The CDR3 DNA reads as TGTGCCAGCAGCTTTACAGGGGTGAACTATGGCTACACCTTC.

The chain is built from TRBV10-3 and TRBJ2-5; 7 nucleotides align to TRBD1. The length of the CDR3 is 16 residues. In germline, CDR1 is ENHRY, CDR2 SYGVKD. Trimming took 6 bases from V and 1 from J; bases not matched to a gene: 11. CDR3 bases: TGTGCCATCAGCCCCTTTTCGACAGGGCCCCAAGAGACCCAGTACTTC. This sequence encodes CAISPFSTGPQETQYF.

The chain carries TRBV2 and TRBJ2-2, with D perhaps matching TRBD2 (6 bases). The length of the CDR3 is 14 residues. The ends were cut back, 6 bases at V and 3 bases at J, with 11 bases in the middle. The germline V gene has CDR1 SNHLY and CDR2 FYNNEI. DNA for the CDR3: TGTGCCAGCAGCTCAGGGACTTACACCGGGGAGCTGTTTTTT. Protein product: CASSSGTYTGELFF.

This rearrangement joins TRBV6-1 to TRBJ1-5; D not resolved. CDR3 length: 15 residues. In germline, CDR1 is MNHNS, CDR2 SASEGT. Trimming stripped 6 bases from V and 0 bases from J, with 12 bases between. This CDR3 reads CASSRNSYSNQPQHF. CDR3 DNA: TGTGCCAGCAGCCGAAACAGTTATAGCAATCAGCCCCAGCATTTT.

Regarding this clone: Other nucleotide sequences in the sample specify the same CDR3. The rearrangement uses TRBV6-5 and TRBJ2-7; TRBD2 matches 10 bases. This CDR3 contains 15 residues. CDR1 is MNHEY and CDR2 is SVGAGI in the germline V gene. With 0 bases clipped from V and 2 bases from J, the junction kept 1 base outside the gene matches. CDR3 protein: CASSYSLAGAYEQYF. The CDR3 region has the DNA TGTGCCAGCAGTTACTCCCTAGCGGGGGCCTACGAGCAGTACTTC.